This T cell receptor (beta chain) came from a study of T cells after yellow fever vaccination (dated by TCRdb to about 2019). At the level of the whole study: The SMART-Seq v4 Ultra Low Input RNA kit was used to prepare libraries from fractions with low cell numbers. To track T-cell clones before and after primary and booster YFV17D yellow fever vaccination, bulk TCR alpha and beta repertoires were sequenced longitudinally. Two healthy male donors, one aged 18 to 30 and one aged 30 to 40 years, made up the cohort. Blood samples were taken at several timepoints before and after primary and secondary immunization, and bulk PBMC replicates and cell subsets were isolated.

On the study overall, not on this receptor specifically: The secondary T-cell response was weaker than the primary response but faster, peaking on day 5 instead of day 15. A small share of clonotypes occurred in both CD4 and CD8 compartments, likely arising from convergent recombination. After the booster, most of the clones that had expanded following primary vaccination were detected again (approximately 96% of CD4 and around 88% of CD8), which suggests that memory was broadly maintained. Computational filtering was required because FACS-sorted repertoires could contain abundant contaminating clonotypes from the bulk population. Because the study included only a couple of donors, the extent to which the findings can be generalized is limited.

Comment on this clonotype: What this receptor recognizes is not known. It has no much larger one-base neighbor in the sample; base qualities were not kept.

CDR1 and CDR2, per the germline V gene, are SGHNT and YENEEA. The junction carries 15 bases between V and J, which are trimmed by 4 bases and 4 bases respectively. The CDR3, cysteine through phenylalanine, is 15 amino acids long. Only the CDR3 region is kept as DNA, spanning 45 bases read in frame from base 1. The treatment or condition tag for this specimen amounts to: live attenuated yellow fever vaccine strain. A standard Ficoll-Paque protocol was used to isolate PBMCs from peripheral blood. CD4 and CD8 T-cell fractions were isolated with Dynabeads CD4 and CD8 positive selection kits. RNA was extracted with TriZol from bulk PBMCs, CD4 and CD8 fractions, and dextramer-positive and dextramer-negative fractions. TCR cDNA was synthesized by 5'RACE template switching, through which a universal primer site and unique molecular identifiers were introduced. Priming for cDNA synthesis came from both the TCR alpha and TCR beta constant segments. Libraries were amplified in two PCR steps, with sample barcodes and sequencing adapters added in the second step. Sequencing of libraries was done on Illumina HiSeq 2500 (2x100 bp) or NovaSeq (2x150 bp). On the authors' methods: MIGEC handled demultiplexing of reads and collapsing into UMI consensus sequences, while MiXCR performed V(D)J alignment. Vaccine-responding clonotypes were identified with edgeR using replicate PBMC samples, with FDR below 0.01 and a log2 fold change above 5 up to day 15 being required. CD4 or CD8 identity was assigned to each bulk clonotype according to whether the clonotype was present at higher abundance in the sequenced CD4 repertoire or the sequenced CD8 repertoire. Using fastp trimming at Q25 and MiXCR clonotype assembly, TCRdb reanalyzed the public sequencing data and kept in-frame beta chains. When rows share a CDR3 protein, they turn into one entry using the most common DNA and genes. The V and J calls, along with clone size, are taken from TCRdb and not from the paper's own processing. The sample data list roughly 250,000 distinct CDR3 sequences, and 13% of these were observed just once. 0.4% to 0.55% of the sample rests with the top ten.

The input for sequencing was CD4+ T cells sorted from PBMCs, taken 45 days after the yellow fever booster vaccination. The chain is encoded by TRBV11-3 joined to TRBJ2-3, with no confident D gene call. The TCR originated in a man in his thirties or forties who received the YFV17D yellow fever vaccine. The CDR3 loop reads CASSSSAAQADTQYF. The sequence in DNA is TGTGCCAGCAGCTCAAGTGCCGCTCAGGCAGATACGCAGTATTTT.